This TCR beta chain was profiled in a study of beta chain features in type 1 diabetes. All of the isolated RNA was reverse transcribed, so expressed TCRB transcripts were sequenced. The assay was immunoSEQ multiplex PCR, and TCRdb's table has in-frame clones only and misses some. The sample comprises over 350,000 clones, roughly 16% of which are singletons, and approximately 0.02% rests with the top ten. V was pared by 6 bases and J by 5 bases, with 6 bases of the junction left unmatched. Germline V gives CDR1 MNHEY, CDR2 SMNVEV (reference sequence). This CDR3 comprises 14 residues. The sequenced sample was naive CD4+ T cells from blood. The chain employs TRBV27 and TRBJ2-1; 8 bases are a match to TRBD2. This TCR derives from a woman aged 18-35 years in good health. The CDR3, as DNA: TGTGCCAGCAGAACGGGACTAGTTAACAATGAGCAGTTCTTC. Translated: CASRTGLVNNEQFF.